Each of the 6 T cell receptor beta chains below was sequenced from the same sample in a study of blood T cells in healthy people across ages. Alongside a J-beta primer mix, a sample-barcoded 5' primer served in a second PCR lasting about 7 to 11 cycles. TCRdb reprocessed the 5' RACE reads via MiXCR and lists one record per CDR3 protein. The sample holds about a million distinct CDR3 sequences, just over 50% seen once. The sample taken for sequencing was blood. These receptors all stem from a woman in her sixties in good health.

Only a few counts were recorded for this clonotype. The chain uses TRBV12-3 or TRBV12-4 and TRBJ2-1; 9 bases are shared with TRBD2. The CDR3 covers 15 residues. Trimming took 5 bases from V and 2 from J; bases not matched to a gene: 4. DNA of the CDR3: TGTGCCAGCAGTCCCGGCGGGAGGGCCTACAATGAGCAGTTCTTC. Encoded protein: CASSPGGRAYNEQFF.

This clonotype was recorded only once. The rearrangement joins TRBV3-1 to TRBJ1-2, with D maybe TRBD1 (6 bases). The ends were cut back, 2 bases at V and 5 bases at J, with 15 bases in the middle. The CDR3 is 15 residues long. From germline, CDR1 is LGHDT and CDR2 YNNKEL (reference sequence). This chain's CDR3 is CASSQYSGGAYGYTF. In DNA form, the CDR3 reads TGTGCCAGCAGCCAATACTCCGGGGGCGCTTATGGCTACACCTTC.

This clonotype was seen a handful of times. This sequence joins TRBV28 and TRBJ2-1; D call uncertain. The CDR3 is made up of 12 amino acids. V lost 2 bases to trimming and J lost 12 bases, with 11 bases between them. CDR1 MDHEN and CDR2 SYDVKM come from the germline V gene. The CDR3 spells CASSLRYGGQFF. CDR3 coding DNA: TGTGCCAGCAGTTTAAGGTACGGTGGGCAGTTCTTC.

The chain has TRBV20-1 and TRBJ2-3; no firm D call. This CDR3 region has 16 residues. Germline CDR1 and CDR2: DFQATT and SNEGSKA (reference sequence). V was clipped by 4 bases and J by 3 bases, with 20 bases between them. CDR3 sequence: CSAKPHSSRVTDTQYF. The CDR3 region has the DNA TGCAGTGCTAAGCCCCACTCTAGTAGAGTGACAGATACGCAGTATTTT.

CDR3 bases: TGTGCCAGCCTCGGGCAAGAGGGCGAGCAGTACTTC. Amino acid sequence: CASLGQEGEQYF. The V gene is TRBV5-6, the J gene TRBJ2-5; a weak D match, TRBD2 (5 bases). The DNA end lines up better with TRBJ2-7; the J call may be wrong. The CDR3 loop spans 12 amino acids. Germline assignment: CDR1 SGHDT and CDR2 YYEEEE.

This chain links TRBV5-1 with TRBJ2-3, with 7 nucleotides matching TRBD2. The V gene's germline CDR1 is SGHRS and CDR2 YFSETQ. CDR3 size: 14 residues. The V and J ends lost 6 bases and 5 bases, in that order; junction bases with no gene match: 9. The CDR3 is CASNGGRGEDTQYF. As DNA, the CDR3 is TGCGCCAGCAATGGAGGGAGGGGAGAAGATACGCAGTATTTT.